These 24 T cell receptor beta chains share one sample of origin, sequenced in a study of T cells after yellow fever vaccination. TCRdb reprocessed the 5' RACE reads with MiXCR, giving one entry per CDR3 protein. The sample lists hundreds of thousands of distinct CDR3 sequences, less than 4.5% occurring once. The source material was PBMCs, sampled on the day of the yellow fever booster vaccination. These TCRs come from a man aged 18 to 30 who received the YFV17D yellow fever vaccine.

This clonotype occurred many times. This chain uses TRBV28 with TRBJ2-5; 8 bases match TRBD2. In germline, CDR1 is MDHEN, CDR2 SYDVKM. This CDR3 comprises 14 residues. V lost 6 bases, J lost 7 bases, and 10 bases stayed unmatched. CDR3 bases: TGTGCCAGCAGCGCCTCCCTAGCGGGTGGGACCCAGTACTTC. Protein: CASSASLAGGTQYF.

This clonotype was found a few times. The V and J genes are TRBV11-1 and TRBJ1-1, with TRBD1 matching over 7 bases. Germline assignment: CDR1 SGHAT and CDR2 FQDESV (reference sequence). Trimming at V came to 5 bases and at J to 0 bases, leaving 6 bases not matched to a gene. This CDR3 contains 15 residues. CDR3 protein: CASSLITGVNTEAFF. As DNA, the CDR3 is TGTGCCAGCAGCCTGATAACAGGGGTGAACACTGAAGCTTTCTTT.

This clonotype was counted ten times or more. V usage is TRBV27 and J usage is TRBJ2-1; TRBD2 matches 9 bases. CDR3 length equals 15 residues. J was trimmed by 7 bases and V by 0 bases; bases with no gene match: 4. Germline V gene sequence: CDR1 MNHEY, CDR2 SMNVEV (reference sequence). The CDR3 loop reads CASSLSSGGPNEQFF. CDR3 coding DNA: TGTGCCAGCAGTTTATCCAGCGGGGGGCCTAATGAGCAGTTCTTC.

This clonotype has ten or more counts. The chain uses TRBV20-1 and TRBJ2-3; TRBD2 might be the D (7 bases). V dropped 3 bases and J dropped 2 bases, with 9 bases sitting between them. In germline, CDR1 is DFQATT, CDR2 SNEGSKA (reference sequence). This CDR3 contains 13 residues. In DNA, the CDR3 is TGCAGTGCTAGCGGGGGGCCCACAGATACGCAGTATTTT. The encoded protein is CSASGGPTDTQYF.

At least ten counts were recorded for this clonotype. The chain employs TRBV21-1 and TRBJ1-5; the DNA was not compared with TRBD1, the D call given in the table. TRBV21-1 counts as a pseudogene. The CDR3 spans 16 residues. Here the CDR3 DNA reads TGTGCCACCGACCGGGAAGACAGTAATAGCAATCAGCCCCAGCATTTT. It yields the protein CATDREDSNSNQPQHF.

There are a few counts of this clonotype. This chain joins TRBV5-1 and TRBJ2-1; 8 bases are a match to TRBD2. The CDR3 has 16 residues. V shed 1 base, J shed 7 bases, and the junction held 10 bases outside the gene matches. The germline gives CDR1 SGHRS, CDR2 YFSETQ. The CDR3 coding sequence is TGCGCCAGCAGCTTGTATAGCGGGGAAGGGGGAAATGAGCAGTTCTTC. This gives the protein CASSLYSGEGGNEQFF.

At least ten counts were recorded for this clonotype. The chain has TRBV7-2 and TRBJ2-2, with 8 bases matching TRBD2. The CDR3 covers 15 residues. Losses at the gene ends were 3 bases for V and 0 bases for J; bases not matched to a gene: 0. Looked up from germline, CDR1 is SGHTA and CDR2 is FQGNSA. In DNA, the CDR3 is TGTGCCAGCAGCTTGGGACTAGCGAACACCGGGGAGCTGTTTTTT. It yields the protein CASSLGLANTGELFF. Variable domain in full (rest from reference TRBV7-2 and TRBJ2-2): GAGVSQSPSNKVTEKGKDVELRCDPISGHTALYWYRQSLGQGLEFLIYFQGNSAPDKSGLPSDRFSAERTGGSVSTLTIQRTQQEDSAVYLCASSLGLANTGELFFGEGSRLTVL.

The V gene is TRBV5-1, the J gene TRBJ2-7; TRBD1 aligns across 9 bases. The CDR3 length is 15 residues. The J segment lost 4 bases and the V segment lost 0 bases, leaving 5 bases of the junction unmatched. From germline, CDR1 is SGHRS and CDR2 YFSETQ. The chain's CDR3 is CASSLEFGTGYEQYV. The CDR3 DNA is TGCGCCAGCAGCTTGGAGTTCGGGACAGGGTACGAGCAGTACGTC.

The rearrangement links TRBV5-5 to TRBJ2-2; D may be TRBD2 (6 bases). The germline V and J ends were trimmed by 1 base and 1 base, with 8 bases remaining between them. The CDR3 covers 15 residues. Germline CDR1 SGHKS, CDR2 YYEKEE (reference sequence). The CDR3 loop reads CASSLWRGNTGELFF. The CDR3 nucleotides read TGTGCCAGCAGCTTGTGGCGGGGGAACACCGGGGAGCTGTTTTTT.

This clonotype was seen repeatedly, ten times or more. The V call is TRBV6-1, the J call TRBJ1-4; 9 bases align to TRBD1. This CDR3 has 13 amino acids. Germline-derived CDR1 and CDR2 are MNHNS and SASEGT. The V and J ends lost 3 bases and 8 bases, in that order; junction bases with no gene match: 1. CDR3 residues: CASSETGGEKLFF. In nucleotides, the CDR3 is TGTGCCAGCAGTGAGACAGGGGGGGAAAAACTGTTTTTT.

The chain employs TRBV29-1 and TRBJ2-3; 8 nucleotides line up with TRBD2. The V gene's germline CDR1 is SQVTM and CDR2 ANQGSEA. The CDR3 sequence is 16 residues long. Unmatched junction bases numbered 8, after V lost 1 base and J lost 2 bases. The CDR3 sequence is CSVEGWAGGHTDTQYF. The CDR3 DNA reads TGCAGCGTTGAAGGCTGGGCGGGGGGTCACACAGATACGCAGTATTTT.

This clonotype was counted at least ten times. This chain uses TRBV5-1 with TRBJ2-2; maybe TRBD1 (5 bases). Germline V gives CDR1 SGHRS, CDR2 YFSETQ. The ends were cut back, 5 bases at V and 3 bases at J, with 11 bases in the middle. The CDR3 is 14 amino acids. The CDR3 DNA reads TGCGCCAGCAGTGGCAGGGTGCACACCGGGGAGCTGTTTTTT. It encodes CASSGRVHTGELFF.

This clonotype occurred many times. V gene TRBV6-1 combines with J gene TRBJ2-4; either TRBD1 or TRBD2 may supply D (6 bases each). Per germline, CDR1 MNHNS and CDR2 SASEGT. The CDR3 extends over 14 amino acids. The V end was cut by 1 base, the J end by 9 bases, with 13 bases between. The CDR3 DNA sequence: TGTGCCAGCAGTGAAGTACCGGGGGCTGGCATTCAGTACTTC. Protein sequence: CASSEVPGAGIQYF.

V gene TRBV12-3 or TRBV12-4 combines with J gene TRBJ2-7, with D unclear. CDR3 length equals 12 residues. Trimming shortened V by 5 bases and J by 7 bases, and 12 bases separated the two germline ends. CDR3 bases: TGTGCCAGCAGTCCGAGAGATCGAGAGCAGTACTTC. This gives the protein CASSPRDREQYF.

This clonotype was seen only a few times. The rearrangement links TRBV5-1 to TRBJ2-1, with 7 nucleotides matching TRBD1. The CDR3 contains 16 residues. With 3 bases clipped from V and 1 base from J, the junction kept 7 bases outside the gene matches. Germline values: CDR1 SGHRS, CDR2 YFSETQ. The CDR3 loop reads CASSSLKTGSYNEQFF. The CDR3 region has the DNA TGCGCCAGCAGCTCCCTTAAGACAGGGTCCTACAATGAGCAGTTCTTC. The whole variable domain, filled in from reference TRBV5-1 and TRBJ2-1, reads KAGVTQTPRYLIKTRGQQVTLSCSPISGHRSVSWYQQTPGQGLQFLFEYFSETQRNKGNFPGRFSGRQFSNSRSEMNVSTLELGDSALYLCASSSLKTGSYNEQFFGPGTRLTVL.

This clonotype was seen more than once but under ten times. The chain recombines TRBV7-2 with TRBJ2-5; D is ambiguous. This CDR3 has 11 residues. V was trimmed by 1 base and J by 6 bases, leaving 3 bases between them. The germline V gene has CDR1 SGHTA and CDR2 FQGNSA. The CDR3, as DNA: TGTGCCAGCAGCTTAGGACAGACCCAGTACTTC. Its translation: CASSLGQTQYF.

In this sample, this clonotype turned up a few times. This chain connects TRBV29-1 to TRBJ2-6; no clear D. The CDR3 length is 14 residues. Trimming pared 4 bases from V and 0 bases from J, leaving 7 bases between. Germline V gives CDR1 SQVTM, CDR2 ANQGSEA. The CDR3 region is CSVAQFSGANVLTF. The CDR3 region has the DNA TGCAGCGTTGCCCAATTCTCTGGGGCCAACGTCCTGACTTTC.

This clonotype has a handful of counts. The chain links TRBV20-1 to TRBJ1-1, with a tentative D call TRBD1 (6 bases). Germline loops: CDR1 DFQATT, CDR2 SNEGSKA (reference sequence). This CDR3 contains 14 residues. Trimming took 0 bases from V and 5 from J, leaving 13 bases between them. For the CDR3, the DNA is TGCAGTGCTAGAGATGGAACAGGGAGGACTGAAGCTTTCTTT. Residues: CSARDGTGRTEAFF.

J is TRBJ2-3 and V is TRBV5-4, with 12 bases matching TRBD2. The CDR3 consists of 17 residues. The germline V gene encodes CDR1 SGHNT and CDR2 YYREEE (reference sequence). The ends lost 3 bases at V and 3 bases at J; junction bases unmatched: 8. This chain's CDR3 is CASSSGLAGGRTDTQYF. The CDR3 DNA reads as TGTGCCAGCAGCTCGGGGCTAGCGGGGGGGCGGACAGATACGCAGTATTTT.

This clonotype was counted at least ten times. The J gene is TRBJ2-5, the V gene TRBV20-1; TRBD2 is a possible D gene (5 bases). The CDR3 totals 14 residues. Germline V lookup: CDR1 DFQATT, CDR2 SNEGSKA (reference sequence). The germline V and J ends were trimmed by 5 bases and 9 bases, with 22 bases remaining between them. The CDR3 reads CSAGPRRALGSQYF. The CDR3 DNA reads TGCAGTGCTGGACCCCGGCGGGCCTTGGGTTCCCAGTACTTC.

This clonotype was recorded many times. CDR3 sequence (DNA): TGTGCCAGCAGCCCTACTCCGACAGGTATAAAGTACTTC. Protein product: CASSPTPTGIKYF. V and J are TRBV3-1 and TRBJ2-7; D is possibly TRBD1 (6 bases). Germline V lookup: CDR1 LGHDT, CDR2 YNNKEL (reference sequence). V was trimmed by 4 bases and J by 11 bases, leaving 18 bases between them. This CDR3 is 13 amino acids long.

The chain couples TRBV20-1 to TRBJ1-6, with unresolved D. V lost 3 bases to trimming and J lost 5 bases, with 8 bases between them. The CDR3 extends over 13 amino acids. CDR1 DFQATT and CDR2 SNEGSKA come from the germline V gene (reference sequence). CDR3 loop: CSARPQNNSPLHF. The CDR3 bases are TGCAGTGCTAGGCCGCAGAATAATTCACCCCTCCACTTT.

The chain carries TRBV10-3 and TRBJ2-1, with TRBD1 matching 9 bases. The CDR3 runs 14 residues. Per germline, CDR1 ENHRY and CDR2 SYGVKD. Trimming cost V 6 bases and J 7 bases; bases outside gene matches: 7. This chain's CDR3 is CAIRGDREGNEQFF. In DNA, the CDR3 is TGTGCCATCAGGGGGGACAGGGAGGGGAATGAGCAGTTCTTC.

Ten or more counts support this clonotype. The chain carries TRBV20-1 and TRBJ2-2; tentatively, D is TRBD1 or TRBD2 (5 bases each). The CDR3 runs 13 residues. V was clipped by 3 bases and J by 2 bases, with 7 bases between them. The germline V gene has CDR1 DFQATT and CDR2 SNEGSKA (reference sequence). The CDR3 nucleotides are TGCAGTGCTAGGGGACCAAACACCGGGGAGCTGTTTTTT. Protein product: CSARGPNTGELFF.